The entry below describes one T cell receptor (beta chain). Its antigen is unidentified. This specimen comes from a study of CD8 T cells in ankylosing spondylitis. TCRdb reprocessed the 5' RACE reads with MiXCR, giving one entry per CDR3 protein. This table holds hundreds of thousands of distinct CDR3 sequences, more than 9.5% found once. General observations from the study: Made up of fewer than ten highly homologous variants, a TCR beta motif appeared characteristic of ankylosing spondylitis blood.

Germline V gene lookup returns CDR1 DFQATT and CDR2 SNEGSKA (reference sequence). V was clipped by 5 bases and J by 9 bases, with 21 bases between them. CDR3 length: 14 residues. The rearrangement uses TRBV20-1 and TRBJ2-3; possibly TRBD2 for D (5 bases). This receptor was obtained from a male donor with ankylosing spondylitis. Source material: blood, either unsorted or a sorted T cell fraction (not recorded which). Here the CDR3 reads CSAREIDSPGTQYF. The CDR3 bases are TGCAGTGCTCGGGAAATTGACTCGCCGGGGACGCAGTATTTT.